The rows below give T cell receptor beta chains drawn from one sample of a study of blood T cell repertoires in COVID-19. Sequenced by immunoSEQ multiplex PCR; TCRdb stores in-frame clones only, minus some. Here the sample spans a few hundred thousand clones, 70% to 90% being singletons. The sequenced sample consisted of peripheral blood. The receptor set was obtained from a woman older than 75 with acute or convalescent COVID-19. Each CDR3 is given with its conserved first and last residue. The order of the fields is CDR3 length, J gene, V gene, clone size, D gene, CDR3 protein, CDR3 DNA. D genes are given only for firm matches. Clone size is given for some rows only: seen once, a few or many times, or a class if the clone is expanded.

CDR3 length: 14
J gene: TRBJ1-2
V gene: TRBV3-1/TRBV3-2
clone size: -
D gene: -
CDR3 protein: CASSQDVGASSYTF
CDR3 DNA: TGTGCCAGCAGCCAAGATGTGGGGGCTAGTAGCTACACCTTC

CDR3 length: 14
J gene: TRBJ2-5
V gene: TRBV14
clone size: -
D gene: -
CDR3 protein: CASSSWGVQETQYF
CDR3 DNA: TGTGCCAGCAGCTCGTGGGGGGTCCAAGAGACCCAGTACTTC

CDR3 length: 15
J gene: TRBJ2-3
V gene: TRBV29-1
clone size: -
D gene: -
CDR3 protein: CSVVGGGLGTDTQYF
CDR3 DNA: TGCAGCGTTGTAGGGGGAGGGCTGGGCACAGATACGCAGTATTTT

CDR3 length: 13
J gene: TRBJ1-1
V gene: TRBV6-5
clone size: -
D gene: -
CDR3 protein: CASSTHRNTEAFF
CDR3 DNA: TGTGCCAGCAGTACCCACAGGAACACTGAAGCTTTCTTT

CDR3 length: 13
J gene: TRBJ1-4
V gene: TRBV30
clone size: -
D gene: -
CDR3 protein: CAWSVGLNEKLFF
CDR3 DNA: TGTGCCTGGAGTGTGGGACTAAATGAAAAACTGTTTTTT

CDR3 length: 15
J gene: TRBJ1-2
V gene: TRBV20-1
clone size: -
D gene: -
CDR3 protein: CSASSSRGLSGGYTF
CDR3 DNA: TGCAGTGCTAGTTCCTCACGCGGCCTATCTGGTGGCTACACCTTC

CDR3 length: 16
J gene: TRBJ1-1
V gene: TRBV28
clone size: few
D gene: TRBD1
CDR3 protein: CASSLRTGPMNTEAFF
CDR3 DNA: TGTGCCAGCAGTCTGAGGACAGGGCCCATGAACACTGAAGCTTTCTTT

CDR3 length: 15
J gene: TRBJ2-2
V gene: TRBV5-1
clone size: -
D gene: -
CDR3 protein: CASSLQGGHTGELFF
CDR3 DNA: TGCGCCAGCAGCTTGCAGGGGGGCCACACCGGGGAGCTGTTTTTT

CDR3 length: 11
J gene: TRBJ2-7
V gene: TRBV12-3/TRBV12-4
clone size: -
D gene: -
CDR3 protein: CASSLRDEQYF
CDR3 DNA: TGTGCCAGCAGTTTAAGAGACGAGCAGTACTTC

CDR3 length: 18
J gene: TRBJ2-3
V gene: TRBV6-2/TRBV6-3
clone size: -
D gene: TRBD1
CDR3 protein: CASSFRQGAATSTDTQYF
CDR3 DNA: TGTGCCAGCAGTTTTAGACAGGGGGCGGCTACTAGCACAGATACGCAGTATTTT

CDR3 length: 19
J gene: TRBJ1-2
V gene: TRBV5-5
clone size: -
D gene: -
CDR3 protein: CASSLVGGTPRGVFYGYTF
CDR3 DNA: TGTGCCAGCAGCTTGGTCGGGGGTACGCCTAGAGGGGTTTTCTATGGCTACACCTTC

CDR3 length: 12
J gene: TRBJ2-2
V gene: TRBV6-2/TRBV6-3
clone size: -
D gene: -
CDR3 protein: CASSFTQGELFF
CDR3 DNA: TGTGCCAGCAGCTTTACCCAGGGGGAGCTGTTTTTT

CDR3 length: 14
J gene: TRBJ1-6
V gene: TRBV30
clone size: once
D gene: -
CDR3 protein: CAWSAIRGGAPLHF
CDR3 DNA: TGTGCCTGGAGTGCCATAAGGGGGGGCGCGCCCCTCCACTTT

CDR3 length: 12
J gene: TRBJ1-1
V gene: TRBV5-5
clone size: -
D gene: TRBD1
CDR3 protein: CASDRENTEAFF
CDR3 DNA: TGTGCCAGCGACAGGGAGAACACTGAAGCTTTCTTT

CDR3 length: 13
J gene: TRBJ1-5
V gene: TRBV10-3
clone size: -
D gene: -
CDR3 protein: CDRHPRSNQPQHF
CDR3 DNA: TGTGACCGCCACCCGCGGAGCAATCAGCCCCAGCATTTT

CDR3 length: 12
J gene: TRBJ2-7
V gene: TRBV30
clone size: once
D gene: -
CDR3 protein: CAWETGQNGQYF
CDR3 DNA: TGTGCCTGGGAGACAGGTCAGAACGGGCAGTACTTC